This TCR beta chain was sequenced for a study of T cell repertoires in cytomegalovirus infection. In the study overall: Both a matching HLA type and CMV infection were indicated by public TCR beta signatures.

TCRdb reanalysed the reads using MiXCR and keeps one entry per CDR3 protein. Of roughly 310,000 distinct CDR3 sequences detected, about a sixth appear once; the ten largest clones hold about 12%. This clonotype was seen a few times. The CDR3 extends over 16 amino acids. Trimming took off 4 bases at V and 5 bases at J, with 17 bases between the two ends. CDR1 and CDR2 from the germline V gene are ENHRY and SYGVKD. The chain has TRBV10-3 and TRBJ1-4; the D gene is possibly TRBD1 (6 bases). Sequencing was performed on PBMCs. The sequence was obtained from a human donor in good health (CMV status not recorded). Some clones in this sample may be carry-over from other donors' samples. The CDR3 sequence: CAISAGAGSGNEKLFF. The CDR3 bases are TGTGCCATCAGTGCAGGGGCAGGGTCTGGGAATGAAAAACTGTTTTTT.